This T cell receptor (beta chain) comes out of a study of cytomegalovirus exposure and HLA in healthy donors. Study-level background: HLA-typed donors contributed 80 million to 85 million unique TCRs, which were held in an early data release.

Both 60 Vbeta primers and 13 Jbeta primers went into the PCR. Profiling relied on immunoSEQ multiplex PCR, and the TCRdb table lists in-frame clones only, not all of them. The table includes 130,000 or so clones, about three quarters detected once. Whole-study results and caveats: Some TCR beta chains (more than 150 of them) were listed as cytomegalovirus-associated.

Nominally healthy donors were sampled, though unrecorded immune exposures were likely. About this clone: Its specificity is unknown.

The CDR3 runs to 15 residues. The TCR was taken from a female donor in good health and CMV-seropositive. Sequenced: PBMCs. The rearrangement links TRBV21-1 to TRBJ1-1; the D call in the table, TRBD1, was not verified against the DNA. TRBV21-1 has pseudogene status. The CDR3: CASSRHRGCYTEAFF. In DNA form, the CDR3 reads TGTGCCAGCAGCCGCCACAGGGGGTGTTATACTGAAGCTTTCTTT.